Shown below are 23 T cell receptor beta chains from a single sample sequenced in a study of cytomegalovirus exposure and HLA in healthy donors (dated 2017 in TCRdb). Receptors were amplified or captured by the immunoSEQ multiplex PCR assay. For the multiplex PCR, a mixture combining 60 forward primers for TCR Vbeta segments and 13 reverse primers for TCR Jbeta segments was used. The table comes from immuneACCESS by way of TCRdb, which keeps in-frame sequences with V and J called. Part of the clones is missing from these tables; in studies checked, under half for an unresolved V gene and the rest for unknown reasons. The sample contains about 160,000 clones, roughly 79% of them found a single time. About 13% of the sample lies in the top ten. Material for sequencing was PBMCs. The receptors stem from a woman in her fifties or sixties in good health and CMV-seronegative.

The chain combines TRBV28 with TRBJ2-7; the D gene is possibly TRBD1 (5 bases). Germline CDR1 is MDHEN and CDR2 is SYDVKM. V was pared by 6 bases and J by 5 bases, with 11 bases between. The CDR3 totals 12 residues. The CDR3 is CASRAGFDEQYF. The CDR3 DNA is TGTGCCAGCAGAGCAGGGTTTGACGAGCAGTACTTC.

CDR3 nucleotide sequence: TGTGCCAGCTCACCGACAGGGGGCCACAGGGAGACCCAGTACTTC. Translated, it gives CASSPTGGHRETQYF. This chain uses TRBV18 with TRBJ2-5, with 10 bases lining up with TRBD1. V was clipped by 3 bases and J by 5 bases; unmatched bases: 6. This CDR3 comprises 15 residues. Germline-derived CDR1 and CDR2 are KGHSH and LQKENI.

This chain joins TRBV5-1 and TRBJ2-5, with 8 bases identical to TRBD2. Losses at the gene ends were 4 bases for V and 0 bases for J; bases not matched to a gene: 5. Germline loops: CDR1 SGHRS, CDR2 YFSETQ. The CDR3 extends over 15 amino acids. CDR3 sequence: CASSPGGAYQETQYF. The CDR3 region has the DNA TGCGCCAGCAGCCCCGGGGGGGCCTACCAAGAGACCCAGTACTTC.

The chain carries TRBV7-2 and TRBJ2-1; D gene uncertain. The length of the CDR3 is 13 residues. Trimming pared 3 bases from V and 0 bases from J, leaving 3 bases between. Germline V CDR1 and CDR2: SGHTA, FQGNSA. The CDR3 protein is CASSFSSYNEQFF. The DNA of the CDR3 is TGTGCCAGCAGCTTTAGCTCCTACAATGAGCAGTTCTTC.

The V and J genes are TRBV5-6 and TRBJ1-5; TRBD1 is a possible D gene (6 bases). Per germline, CDR1 SGHDT and CDR2 YYEEEE. Trimming removed 1 base from V and 2 bases from J, with 10 bases in between. The CDR3 has 15 amino acids. The CDR3 nucleotides are TGTGCCAGCAGCTTGTCGGGGGGCGGCAATCAGCCCCAGCATTTT. Amino acid sequence: CASSLSGGGNQPQHF.

This chain connects TRBV25-1 to TRBJ1-2; 8 bases are shared with TRBD1. The J segment lost 1 base and the V segment lost 2 bases, leaving 3 bases of the junction unmatched. Looked up from germline, CDR1 is MGHDK and CDR2 is SYGVNS. The CDR3 has 15 residues. CDR3 in amino acids: CASSEPGQGNYGYTF. CDR3 bases: TGTGCCAGCAGTGAACCTGGACAGGGTAACTATGGCTACACCTTC.

The V call is TRBV11-1, the J call TRBJ2-2; 8 positions agree with TRBD2. J gave up 4 bases and V 5 bases, and 12 bases lay outside the gene matches. CDR3 length: 17 residues. CDR1 and CDR2 (germline): SGHAT, FQDESV (reference sequence). The CDR3 coding sequence is TGTGCCAGCAGCAAGGGAGGCGGGGGGCTGAGCACCGGGGAGCTGTTTTTT. This sequence encodes CASSKGGGGLSTGELFF.

In DNA, the CDR3 is TGCGCCAGCAGCAGCAGGACAGGGGGAGGCACCGGGGAGCTGTTTTTT. Its protein product is CASSSRTGGGTGELFF. The chain is built from TRBV5-1 and TRBJ2-2; 10 nucleotides match TRBD1. Trimming at V came to 4 bases and at J to 4 bases, leaving 7 bases not matched to a gene. This CDR3 is built from 16 residues. Germline assignment: CDR1 SGHRS and CDR2 YFSETQ.

The V gene is TRBV5-1, the J gene TRBJ2-1; TRBD2 matches at 11 bases. CDR3 size: 19 residues. Germline V CDR1 and CDR2: SGHRS, YFSETQ. J lost 4 bases, V lost 4 bases, and 16 bases had no gene match. CDR3 nucleotides: TGCGCCAGCAGCCCGCAAGGGGGGCTAGCGGGAGGTATATACAATGAGCAGTTCTTC. Protein: CASSPQGGLAGGIYNEQFF.

The chain uses TRBV7-2 and TRBJ2-3; D is uncertain. The V gene's germline CDR1 is SGHTA and CDR2 FQGNSA. The CDR3 runs 13 residues. Deletions cut 2 bases from V and 6 bases from J, with 9 bases between. CDR3: CASSLNLVDTQYF. CDR3 sequence (DNA): TGTGCCAGCAGCTTAAACTTGGTGGATACGCAGTATTTT. The whole variable domain, filled in from reference TRBV7-2 and TRBJ2-3, reads GAGVSQSPSNKVTEKGKDVELRCDPISGHTALYWYRQSLGQGLEFLIYFQGNSAPDKSGLPSDRFSAERTGGSVSTLTIQRTQQEDSAVYLCASSLNLVDTQYFGPGTRLTVL.

This clone has only one observation. CDR3 residues: CASSRSAPRQYF. As DNA, the CDR3 is TGTGCCAGCAGTCGAAGCGCCCCTCGCCAGTACTTC. V is TRBV7-2 and J is TRBJ2-5; unclear D gene. CDR1 is SGHTA and CDR2 is FQGNSA in the germline V gene. The CDR3 consists of 12 residues. Trimming removed 6 bases from V and 10 bases from J, with 15 bases in between.

This chain's CDR3 is CASSQDQGNSYNEQFF. The CDR3 bases are TGCGCCAGCAGCCAAGATCAGGGCAACTCCTACAATGAGCAGTTCTTC. V is TRBV4-3 and J is TRBJ2-1; a weak D match, TRBD1 (5 bases). The germline V gene encodes CDR1 LGHNA and CDR2 YSLEER. The CDR3 is 16 residues long. The V end lost 0 bases, the J end lost 0 bases, and 9 bases lay between the germline ends.

This rearrangement joins TRBV6-1 to TRBJ2-7; 8 bases align to TRBD1. V lost 7 bases and J lost 4; bases outside the gene matches: 9. This CDR3 contains 14 residues. Germline V gene lookup returns CDR1 MNHNS and CDR2 SASEGT. CDR3 in DNA: TGTGCCAGCACCGACAGGGGACAACAGTACGAGCAGTACTTC. This translates into CASTDRGQQYEQYF.

The count of this clone is one. The rearrangement links TRBV15 to TRBJ1-1; no reliable D call. The CDR3 has 14 residues. V dropped 4 bases and J dropped 1 base, with 10 bases sitting between them. Germline assignment: CDR1 LNHNV and CDR2 YYDKDF (reference sequence). CDR3 region: CATSTETANTEAFF. The CDR3 region has the DNA TGTGCCACCAGCACGGAAACAGCGAACACTGAAGCTTTCTTT.

The V call is TRBV15, the J call TRBJ2-5, with 10 bases fitting TRBD1. In germline, CDR1 is LNHNV, CDR2 YYDKDF (reference sequence). The CDR3 extends over 17 amino acids. Losses at the gene ends were 5 bases for V and 4 bases for J; bases not matched to a gene: 13. The CDR3 region is CATSYDRGPFSGETQYF. Here the CDR3 DNA reads TGTGCCACCAGCTACGACAGGGGGCCTTTTAGTGGAGAGACCCAGTACTTC.

This clone has just a few counts. V is TRBV4-1 and J is TRBJ2-1; no definite D call. Germline V gene sequence: CDR1 MGHRA, CDR2 YSYEKL. V was trimmed by 0 bases and J by 6 bases, leaving 6 bases between them. The CDR3 loop spans 13 amino acids. CDR3 coding DNA: TGCGCCAGCAGCCAAGATGTTAGCAATGAGCAGTTCTTC. It is translated as CASSQDVSNEQFF.

This chain links TRBV4-3 with TRBJ2-5; TRBD2 matches at 8 bases. In germline, CDR1 is LGHNA, CDR2 YSLEER. Losses at the gene ends were 0 bases for V and 4 bases for J; bases not matched to a gene: 10. The CDR3 runs 17 residues. CDR3 in DNA: TGCGCCAGCAGCCAAGATCGAGCGGGAGACGCCCCAGAGACCCAGTACTTC. This encodes CASSQDRAGDAPETQYF.

The V call is TRBV7-8, the J call TRBJ1-1, with 10 bases that match TRBD1. This CDR3 spans 16 amino acids. The germline V gene encodes CDR1 SGHVS and CDR2 FQNEAQ. After removal of 4 bases from V and 5 bases from J, the junction contained 10 bases not matched to a gene. The CDR3 spells CASSSPRQGASTEAFF. The CDR3 DNA is TGTGCCAGCAGCTCTCCCCGACAGGGGGCGAGTACTGAAGCTTTCTTT.

The CDR3 sequence is CSVRTSGRYNEQFF. The CDR3 DNA reads TGCAGCGTTCGGACTAGCGGGAGATACAATGAGCAGTTCTTC. The J gene is TRBJ2-1, the V gene TRBV29-1; 13 nucleotides align to TRBD2. The ends lost 5 bases at V and 4 bases at J; junction bases unmatched: 2. This CDR3 spans 14 amino acids. Germline V CDR1 and CDR2: SQVTM, ANQGSEA.

V usage is TRBV15 and J usage is TRBJ1-2; the D is unclear. Trimming left V 4 bases short and J 8 bases short, with 23 bases between. Germline CDR1 and CDR2: LNHNV and YYDKDF (reference sequence). There are 16 residues in the CDR3. The CDR3 loop reads CATSMRLSGDGSGYTF. The CDR3 DNA is TGTGCCACCAGCATGAGGTTGAGCGGAGACGGTAGCGGCTACACCTTC.

The chain carries TRBV7-2 and TRBJ1-3; D is possibly TRBD1 (5 bases). V was shortened by 5 bases and J by 4 bases, with 15 bases between the two germline ends. Germline V lookup: CDR1 SGHTA, CDR2 FQGNSA. CDR3 length equals 15 residues. The CDR3 sequence is CASSLIAGIGNTIYF. The CDR3 DNA reads as TGTGCCAGCAGCCTGATAGCAGGGATCGGAAACACCATATATTTT.

The count of this clone is one. The V call is TRBV7-6, the J call TRBJ1-3, with D possibly matching TRBD1 (6 bases). V lost 4 bases to trimming and J lost 4 bases, with 14 bases between them. The CDR3 has 15 amino acids. Germline CDR1 is SGHVS and CDR2 is FNYEAQ. The CDR3 sequence is CASSSGGGTGNTIYF. Here the CDR3 DNA reads TGTGCCAGCAGCTCGGGAGGGGGAACCGGAAACACCATATATTTT. Looking up the rest from reference TRBV7-6 and TRBJ1-3 gives the full variable domain: GAGVSQSPRYKVTKRGQDVALRCDPISGHVSLYWYRQALGQGPEFLTYFNYEAQQDKSGLPNDRFSAERPEGSISTLTIQRTEQRDSAMYRCASSSGGGTGNTIYFGEGSWLTVV.

With respect to this clone: Within the sample, other DNA sequences also encode this same CDR3. The chain carries TRBV5-4 and TRBJ2-7; D is perhaps TRBD2 (6 bases). CDR1 is SGHNT and CDR2 is YYREEE in the germline V gene (reference sequence). This CDR3 has 12 residues. V was cut by 2 bases and J by 3 bases, with 6 bases left in between. CDR3 in DNA: TGTGCCAGCAGCTTCGGGGGCTACGAGCAGTACTTC. Translating gives CASSFGGYEQYF.